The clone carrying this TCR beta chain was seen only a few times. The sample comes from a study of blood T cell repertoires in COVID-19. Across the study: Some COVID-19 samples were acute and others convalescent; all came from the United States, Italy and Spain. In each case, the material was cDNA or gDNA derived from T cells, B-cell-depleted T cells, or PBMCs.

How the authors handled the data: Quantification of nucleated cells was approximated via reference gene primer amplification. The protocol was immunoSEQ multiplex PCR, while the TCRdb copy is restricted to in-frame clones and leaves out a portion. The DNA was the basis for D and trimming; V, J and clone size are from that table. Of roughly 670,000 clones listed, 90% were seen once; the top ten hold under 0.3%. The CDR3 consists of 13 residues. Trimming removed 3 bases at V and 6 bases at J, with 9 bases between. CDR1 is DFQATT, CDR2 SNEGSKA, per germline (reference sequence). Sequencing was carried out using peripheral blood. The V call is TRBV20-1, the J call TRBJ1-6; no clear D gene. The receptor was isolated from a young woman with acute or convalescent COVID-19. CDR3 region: CSASSGGNSPLHF. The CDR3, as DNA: TGCAGTGCTAGTTCTGGAGGTAATTCACCCCTCCACTTT.